One sample yielded the 13 T cell receptor beta chains listed below, sequenced in a study of blood T cell repertoires in COVID-19. The repertoire was sequenced with immunoSEQ multiplex PCR; TCRdb's copy has only in-frame clones and lacks some. Among roughly 330,000 clones, around 87% were seen once, and the ten largest hold roughly 5%. Sequenced input: PBMCs or T cells enriched from blood (not recorded which). The receptors originated from a woman in her twenties or thirties who had recovered from COVID-19.

This chain links TRBV5-1 with TRBJ1-2; perhaps TRBD1 as D (5 bases). V dropped 1 base and J dropped 3 bases, with 10 bases sitting between them. CDR1 and CDR2 (germline): SGHRS, YFSETQ. The CDR3 covers 14 residues. This CDR3 reads CASSLMEGDYGYTF. CDR3 nucleotides: TGCGCCAGCAGCTTGATGGAAGGGGACTATGGCTACACCTTC.

The rearrangement joins TRBV7-8 to TRBJ1-4; D unclear. The CDR3 totals 15 residues. Trimming cost V 4 bases and J 6 bases, with 15 bases left between them. CDR1 is SGHVS, CDR2 FQNEAQ, per germline. CDR3 nucleotides: TGTGCCAGCAGCTCGTCCGCCAACGGGGATGAAAAACTGTTTTTT. This translates into CASSSSANGDEKLFF.

The sample holds a few counts of this clone. The gene calls are TRBV5-6 and TRBJ1-4; TRBD1 matches 8 bases. The CDR3 sequence is 16 residues long. The trim removed 0 bases at V and 4 bases at J, leaving 5 bases unmatched. CDR1 is SGHDT and CDR2 is YYEEEE in the germline V gene. CDR3 nucleotide sequence: TGTGCCAGCAGCTTGGCAGGGGGCACACGTAATGAAAAACTGTTTTTT. Translation: CASSLAGGTRNEKLFF.

V and J are TRBV3-1 (or the pseudogene TRBV3-2) and TRBJ2-5; tentative D call: TRBD1 (6 bases). Germline CDR1 is LGHDT and CDR2 is YNNKEL (reference sequence). The germline V and J ends were trimmed by 5 bases and 5 bases, with 15 bases remaining between them. CDR3 length: 14 residues. CDR3 DNA: TGTGCCAGCAGCTACGGCCCGAGGGGGGAGACCCAGTACTTC. Its translation is CASSYGPRGETQYF.

The gene calls are TRBV3-1 (or the pseudogene TRBV3-2) and TRBJ1-2, with a tentative D call TRBD1 (6 bases). The CDR3 totals 14 residues. In germline, CDR1 is LGHDT, CDR2 YNNKEL (reference sequence). V was pared by 4 bases and J by 5 bases, with 14 bases between. The CDR3 is CASSPLGARYGYTF. CDR3 nucleotides: TGTGCCAGCAGCCCCCTGGGGGCGAGGTATGGCTACACCTTC.

This CDR3 is CASSFPGNTEAFF. In nucleotides, the CDR3 is TGTGCCAGCAGCTTTCCGGGGAACACTGAAGCTTTCTTT. V gene TRBV5-6 combines with J gene TRBJ1-1; no definite D call. Trimming cost V 2 bases and J 1 base, with 6 bases left between them. This CDR3 region has 13 residues. Per the germline V gene, CDR1 is SGHDT and CDR2 is YYEEEE.

CDR3 loop: CASSLYQDRGREGVYQPQHF. DNA for the CDR3: TGTGCCAGCAGTTTATATCAGGACAGGGGCCGCGAAGGAGTTTACCAGCCCCAGCATTTT. The chain joins TRBV27 to TRBJ1-5, with 9 positions matching TRBD1. CDR1 and CDR2 from the germline V gene are MNHEY and SMNVEV (reference sequence). Trimming cost V 1 base and J 7 bases; bases outside gene matches: 20. This CDR3 is 20 amino acids long.

The CDR3, as DNA: TGCGCCAGCAGCCAAGAAAGGGGGCCATTCGATCAGCCCCAGCATTTT. Its translation is CASSQERGPFDQPQHF. The rearrangement joins TRBV4-1 to TRBJ1-5, with 7 bases aligning to TRBD1. Germline assignment: CDR1 MGHRA and CDR2 YSYEKL. The CDR3 loop spans 16 amino acids. V trimming: 0 bases; J trimming: 5 bases; junction bases outside the gene matches: 7.

This chain joins TRBV6-5 and TRBJ2-7; TRBD1 matches at 7 bases. This CDR3 contains 13 residues. V shed 9 bases and J 4 bases; nucleotides not matched to a gene: 9. CDR1 MNHEY and CDR2 SVGAGI come from the germline V gene. The CDR3 DNA sequence: TGTGCCAGTCACGAGTCAGGGGGTTACGAGCAGTACTTC. This gives the protein CASHESGGYEQYF.

The chain has TRBV2 and TRBJ1-5, with 7 bases fitting TRBD1. The CDR3 spans 14 residues. J lost 4 bases, V lost 3 bases, and 3 bases had no gene match. CDR1 is SNHLY and CDR2 is FYNNEI in the germline V gene. CDR3 loop: CASSEAGGNQPQHF. The DNA of the CDR3 is TGTGCCAGCAGTGAGGCAGGGGGAAATCAGCCCCAGCATTTT.

The table lists this clone with a count of one. The V and J genes are TRBV11-3 and TRBJ2-5, with 7 positions matching TRBD1. The V and J ends lost 4 bases and 7 bases, in that order; junction bases with no gene match: 12. CDR1 SGHNT and CDR2 YENEEA come from the germline V gene. The CDR3 consists of 15 residues. The CDR3 sequence: CASSSSSGQMRTQYF. CDR3 in DNA: TGTGCCAGCAGCTCGTCGTCGGGACAGATGAGGACCCAGTACTTC.

V gene TRBV25-1 combines with J gene TRBJ1-4; D remains unclear. The CDR3 runs to 15 residues. Germline V gene lookup returns CDR1 MGHDK and CDR2 SYGVNS. Trimming pared 1 base from V and 7 bases from J, leaving 13 bases between. Here the CDR3 reads CASSEWQDDREKLFF. In DNA form, the CDR3 reads TGTGCCAGCAGTGAATGGCAGGATGACCGTGAAAAACTGTTTTTT.

The chain links TRBV19 to TRBJ2-1, with a tentative D call TRBD2 (5 bases). The length of the CDR3 is 14 residues. CDR1 is LNHDA, CDR2 SQIVND, per germline (reference sequence). The V gene lost 5 bases and the J gene lost 5 bases, with 13 bases spanning the gap. The CDR3 DNA is TGTGCCAGTAGTCCGAGACTAAGCCACAATGAGCAGTTCTTC. Protein: CASSPRLSHNEQFF.